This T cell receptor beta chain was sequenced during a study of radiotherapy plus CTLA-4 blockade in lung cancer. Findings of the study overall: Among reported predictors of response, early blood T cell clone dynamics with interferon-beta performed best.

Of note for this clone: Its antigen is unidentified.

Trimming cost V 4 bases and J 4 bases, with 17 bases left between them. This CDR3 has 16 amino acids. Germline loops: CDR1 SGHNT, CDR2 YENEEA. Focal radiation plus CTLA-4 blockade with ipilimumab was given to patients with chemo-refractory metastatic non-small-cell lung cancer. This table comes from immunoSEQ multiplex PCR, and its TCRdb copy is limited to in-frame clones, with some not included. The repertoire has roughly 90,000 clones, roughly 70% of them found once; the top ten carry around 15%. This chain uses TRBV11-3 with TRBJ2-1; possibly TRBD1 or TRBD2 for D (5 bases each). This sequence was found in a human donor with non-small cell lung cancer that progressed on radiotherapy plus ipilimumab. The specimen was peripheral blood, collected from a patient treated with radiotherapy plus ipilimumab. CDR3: CASSWGSGHPYNEQFF. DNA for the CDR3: TGTGCCAGCAGCTGGGGGAGCGGACACCCTTACAATGAGCAGTTCTTC.